This T cell receptor (beta chain) was sequenced during a study of cytomegalovirus exposure and HLA in healthy donors. Study details: Earlier, some 180 million T cells were analyzed, and 117 million unique TCR beta sequences were found among them.

CDR3 length: 11 amino acids. Germline V CDR1 and CDR2: SNHLY, FYNNEI. The ends were cut back, 8 bases at V and 11 bases at J, with 15 bases in the middle. Of note for this clone: The antigen is not known.

The PCR made use of 60 Vbeta and 13 Jbeta primers. The table came from immunoSEQ multiplex PCR; TCRdb's copy has only in-frame clones and leaves some out. The sample shows 150,000 or so clones, 65% to 85% of them seen only once. General study findings and limits: It was likely that a cluster of highly shared sequence variants was a sequencing artifact. TCR beta chains numbering some 150 were designated cytomegalovirus-associated. Follow-up analysis seemed to connect common viral pathogens with several of the most significant clusters identified.

The origin of this receptor is a woman aged 40 to 50 in good health and CMV-seropositive. V is TRBV2 and J is TRBJ1-1, with a possible D match to TRBD1 (6 bases). The sample comprised PBMCs. CDR3 sequence (DNA): TGTGCCAGCGAGGGCAGGGGAGAGGCTTTCTTT. It specifies CASEGRGEAFF.